This TCR beta chain originates from a study of post-analysis software for immune sequencing data (dated by TCRdb to the mid-2010s). At the level of the whole study: The recorded disease courses included relapsing-remitting, secondary progressive and progressive-relapsing multiple sclerosis, and some patients had no subtype annotation. A subset of samples was prepared in parallel using single-end sample barcoding, then pooled and co-amplified after Illumina adapter ligation. Patient repertoires were compared against about a dozen previously published healthy control repertoires from donors aged about 6 to 25 years. On the study overall, not on this receptor specifically: Normalized Chao1 diversity was significantly lower in multiple sclerosis patients than controls, suggesting substantial peripheral T-cell clonal expansion. The multiple sclerosis patient group was slightly younger than the control group. Strong co-clustering of samples prepared in the same batch was shown by direct clustering with F measure, prompting a batch-effect correction.

This clonotype was detected a few times. Its target antigen remains unknown. Qualities for individual bases were not recorded, and no much larger clone is one base off. Libraries came from PCR. The reads were generated on an Illumina HiSeq 2500. To reduce PCR and sequencing biases, unique molecular identifiers were built into the TCR beta cDNA libraries. Some 500,000 cDNA molecules were obtained for every 1 to 10 million input T cells, so each molecule roughly corresponded to one T cell. The patient libraries were prepared and sequenced with the same protocol used for the earlier healthy control dataset. Samples belonging to the same batch were prepared together, multiplexed and sequenced on a shared HiSeq lane. The original methods were these. MIGEC was used to process the raw barcoded reads, and molecular identifier groups with only a single read were discarded before consensus assembly and CDR3 extraction. Clonotype tables were post-analysed with VDJtools, and diversity was normalized by down-sampling all datasets to the smallest sample size. In repertoire overlap clustering, CDR3 amino acid sequences, but not nucleotide sequences, were matched to correct batch-related cross-sample contamination. The raw public data were reprocessed by TCRdb itself: fastp quality trimming at Q25, MiXCR clonotype calling, in-frame beta chains only. When rows share a CDR3 protein, they turn into one entry using the most common DNA and genes. The authors' filters were not applied to this entry. This sample gives about half a million distinct CDR3 sequences in total; less than 40% of them show up just once. Together, the top ten hold around 5.9% of the sample.

To demonstrate the VDJtools post-analysis software, the study profiled TCR beta repertoires from the peripheral blood of about 13 young patients with multiple sclerosis. Multiple sclerosis patients were children and adolescents aged about 6 to 16 years. The TCR sequence derives from a girl under 18 with multiple sclerosis. Specimen: blood.

CDR3 sequence: CASSRARGEKLFF. The DNA sequence reads TGTGCCAGCAGCCGGGCCAGGGGTGAAAAACTGTTTTTT. The chain was built from TRBV5-6 and TRBJ1-4; 6 matching bases give a weak D call of TRBD1. CDR1 and CDR2 were assigned from the germline V gene as SGHDT and YYEEEE. Spanning cysteine to phenylalanine, the CDR3 consists of 13 amino acids. Just the 39-base CDR3 DNA is kept, in frame starting at base 1. V drops 4 bases and J drops 7 bases, leaving 11 bases in between.